Listed below are T cell receptor beta chains from one sample, sequenced in a study of identical twins. TCRdb reanalysed the 5' RACE reads using MiXCR and keeps one entry per CDR3 protein. The top ten hold 0.27% of the sample, which has some 1,600,000 distinct CDR3 sequences, roughly a third seen once. The sequenced material came from cord blood. These receptors all stem from a newborn girl in good health. Both conserved end residues are part of each CDR3. D genes are given only for firm matches. The listing skips clone size in some rows; elsewhere it reads once, few, many or a size class.

V	J	size	D	CDR3	DNA
TRBV2	TRBJ2-7	-	-	CASSEAGFWDWNLRYEQYF	TGTGCCAGCAGTGAAGCTGGCTTTTGGGATTGGAACCTACGGTACGAGCAGTACTTC
TRBV20-1	TRBJ2-7	-	TRBD2	CSARPPGLPRVQYF	TGCAGTGCTAGGCCCCCGGGACTACCTCGGGTGCAGTACTTC
TRBV11-2	TRBJ2-5	few	TRBD2	CASSLGSGRVDLETQYF	TGTGCCAGCAGCTTGGGTAGCGGGAGAGTGGATTTGGAGACCCAGTACTTC
TRBV6-5	TRBJ2-3	many	TRBD2	CASSLRTSGSGDTQYF	TGTGCCAGCAGCCTTCGGACTAGTGGTTCTGGAGATACGCAGTATTTT
TRBV12-3/TRBV12-4	TRBJ1-1	-	TRBD1	CASSRDRVVAFF	TGTGCCAGCAGTCGGGACAGGGTAGTAGCTTTCTTT
TRBV19	TRBJ2-3	-	-	CASSMGSSSTSTDTQYF	TGTGCCAGTAGTATGGGGAGTAGTTCTACTAGCACAGATACGCAGTATTTT
TRBV2	TRBJ2-7	-	-	CASKPETYEQYF	TGTGCCAGCAAACCAGAGACCTACGAGCAGTACTTC
TRBV6-5	TRBJ2-7	few	TRBD1	CASSYEIGTATYEQYF	TGTGCCAGCAGTTACGAAATAGGGACAGCTACCTACGAGCAGTACTTC
TRBV7-2	TRBJ1-3	-	-	CASSPTAPLSGNTIYF	TGTGCCAGCAGCCCCACGGCCCCTCTCTCTGGAAACACCATATATTTT
TRBV24-1	TRBJ2-1	-	-	CATSDQQGFSSYNEQFF	TGTGCCACCAGTGACCAACAGGGTTTTAGCTCCTACAATGAGCAGTTCTTC
TRBV20-1	TRBJ2-7	few	-	CSASLGIYEQYF	TGCAGTGCTAGTTTGGGGATCTACGAGCAGTACTTC
TRBV10-3	TRBJ2-7	-	-	CAISDPTVLSYEQYF	TGTGCCATCAGTGACCCGACAGTTCTCTCCTACGAGCAGTACTTC
TRBV5-1	TRBJ1-5	-	TRBD1	CASSPGTVGNQPQHF	TGCGCCAGCAGCCCCGGGACAGTCGGCAATCAGCCCCAGCATTTT
TRBV12-3/TRBV12-4	TRBJ2-2	once	-	CASSFSLALGKNTGELFF	TGTGCCAGCAGTTTTTCACTAGCTCTTGGGAAAAACACCGGGGAGCTGTTTTTT
TRBV6-5	TRBJ2-7	-	-	CASGPSSYERYF	TGTGCCAGCGGACCGAGCTCCTACGAGCGGTACTTC
TRBV20-1	TRBJ1-5	few	-	CSARDPPGDTIQPQHF	TGCAGTGCTAGAGACCCTCCTGGGGACACCATTCAGCCCCAGCATTTT
TRBV13	TRBJ2-4	once	TRBD2	CASSLDTGLAGANIQYF	TGTGCCAGCAGCTTAGATACGGGACTAGCGGGGGCAAACATTCAGTACTTC
TRBV4-1	TRBJ1-6	-	TRBD1	CASSQDYGRGLSPLHF	TGCGCCAGCAGCCAAGATTATGGCAGGGGGCTTTCACCCCTCCACTTT
TRBV6-1	TRBJ1-2	few	-	CASSEVGGDYGYTF	TGTGCCAGCAGTGAAGTTGGGGGGGACTATGGCTACACCTTC
TRBV2	TRBJ2-3	few	-	CASRASFPATDTQYF	TGTGCCAGCAGGGCTAGTTTCCCGGCCACAGATACGCAGTATTTT
TRBV2	TRBJ1-5	-	TRBD1	CASSETGEDNQPQHF	TGTGCCAGCAGTGAGACAGGGGAGGACAATCAGCCCCAGCATTTT
TRBV24-1	TRBJ2-1	once	-	CATSDPRTSYNEQSF	TGTGCCACCAGTGATCCGCGGACCTCCTACAATGAGCAGTCCTTC
TRBV2	TRBJ2-1	-	TRBD2	CASSTLTSGSYNEQFF	TGTGCCAGCAGTACCCTCACTAGCGGGTCCTACAATGAGCAGTTCTTC
TRBV2	TRBJ2-1	few	TRBD1	CASGTDRLRPYNEQFF	TGTGCCAGCGGGACAGACAGACTCAGGCCCTACAATGAGCAGTTCTTC
TRBV24-1	TRBJ1-5	-	TRBD1	CATSDGTGPQHF	TGTGCCACCAGTGACGGGACAGGCCCCCAGCATTTT
TRBV3-1	TRBJ2-7	many	-	CASSRQYPYEQYF	TGTGCCAGCAGCCGCCAATATCCCTACGAGCAGTACTTC
TRBV29-1	TRBJ1-2	-	-	CSVVWGQNGYTF	TGCAGCGTTGTGTGGGGCCAAAATGGCTACACCTTC
TRBV5-6	TRBJ1-2	-	-	CASSLTDRYYGYTF	TGTGCCAGCAGCCTGACCGACCGTTACTATGGCTACACCTTC
TRBV20-1	TRBJ2-7	-	TRBD2	CSASPTSGSAGQYF	TGCAGTGCTAGCCCCACTAGCGGGAGTGCGGGGCAGTACTTC
TRBV14	TRBJ2-7	-	-	CASSQGRVQHYEQYF	TGTGCCAGCAGCCAAGGAAGGGTCCAGCACTACGAGCAGTACTTC
TRBV6-1	TRBJ1-4	-	-	CTSTPGQENEKLFF	TGTACCAGCACCCCAGGGCAGGAGAATGAAAAACTGTTTTTT
TRBV20-1	TRBJ2-1	few	-	CSARALSVGVNEQFF	TGCAGTGCTAGGGCCCTATCGGTCGGTGTTAATGAGCAGTTCTTC
TRBV10-3	TRBJ2-7	few	TRBD1	CAIKGQGDEQYF	TGTGCCATCAAAGGACAGGGAGACGAGCAGTACTTC
TRBV2	TRBJ1-1	-	-	CASRRDDTEAFF	TGTGCCAGCAGAAGGGATGACACTGAAGCTTTCTTT
TRBV9	TRBJ1-2	-	-	CASTLGTGDYGYTF	TGTGCCAGCACCCTGGGGACGGGAGACTATGGCTACACCTTC
TRBV10-3	TRBJ2-3	few	TRBD2	CAISDFGGRNGDTQYF	TGTGCCATCAGTGATTTCGGCGGGAGGAATGGGGATACGCAGTATTTT
TRBV5-1	TRBJ1-4	few	-	CASRADGEKLFF	TGCGCCAGCAGGGCCGACGGTGAAAAACTGTTTTTT
TRBV27	TRBJ2-4	few	-	CASKTSRAKNIQYF	TGTGCCAGCAAAACAAGTCGGGCCAAAAACATTCAGTACTTC
TRBV7-2	TRBJ2-7	-	TRBD1	CASSFRGQGYYEQYF	TGTGCCAGCAGCTTTCGGGGACAGGGCTACTACGAGCAGTACTTC
TRBV5-1	TRBJ2-1	-	TRBD1	CASSPGDRDYNEQFF	TGCGCCAGCAGCCCCGGGGACAGGGACTACAATGAGCAGTTCTTC
TRBV21-1	TRBJ1-2	many	-	CASSKLTGTNYGYTF	TGTGCCAGCAGCAAATTGACAGGGACTAACTATGGCTACACCTTC
TRBV2	TRBJ1-4	few	TRBD1	CASSEARDRGEKLFF	TGTGCCAGCAGTGAAGCGCGGGACAGGGGTGAAAAACTGTTTTTT
TRBV12-3/TRBV12-4	TRBJ2-3	-	TRBD2	CASSLVERGGADTQYF	TGTGCCAGCAGTTTAGTCGAGCGGGGGGGCGCAGATACGCAATATTTT
TRBV10-3	TRBJ2-1	-	TRBD2	CAISPQREGQYNEQFF	TGTGCCATCAGTCCCCAGCGGGAGGGCCAGTACAATGAGCAGTTCTTC
TRBV7-8	TRBJ1-5	-	-	CASSAIGGTSNQPQHF	TGTGCCAGCAGCGCGATAGGGGGGACGAGCAATCAGCCCCAGCATTTT
TRBV12-3/TRBV12-4	TRBJ1-5	-	-	CVSSPFPTESNQPQHF	TGTGTCAGCAGTCCCTTCCCGACAGAGTCAAATCAGCCCCAGCATTTT
TRBV24-1	TRBJ2-3	-	TRBD2	CATSDPLAGISDTQYF	TGTGCCACCAGCGATCCATTAGCGGGAATATCAGATACGCAGTATTTT
TRBV9	TRBJ2-7	-	-	CASSVGVWPVAYEQYF	TGTGCCAGCAGCGTAGGTGTTTGGCCCGTGGCCTACGAGCAGTACTTC
TRBV5-1	TRBJ2-2	-	TRBD2	CASSATSGSTGELFF	TGCGCCAGCAGCGCGACTAGCGGGAGCACCGGGGAGCTGTTTTTT
TRBV7-9	TRBJ1-5	-	TRBD1	CASSSSRQGRNQPQHF	TGTGCCAGCAGCTCATCTCGACAGGGACGGAATCAGCCCCAGCATTTT
TRBV12-3/TRBV12-4	TRBJ2-7	-	TRBD2	CASSFKREANYEQYF	TGTGCCAGCAGTTTTAAGCGGGAGGCAAACTACGAGCAGTACTTC
TRBV5-1	TRBJ2-5	many	-	CASSLHGTQETQYF	TGCGCCAGCAGCTTGCATGGTACCCAAGAGACCCAGTACTTC
TRBV28	TRBJ2-2	-	-	CASGSKPGELFF	TGTGCCAGCGGGAGTAAACCCGGGGAGCTGTTTTTT
TRBV12-3/TRBV12-4	TRBJ2-7	-	TRBD2	CASGLTGGLYNEQYF	TGTGCCAGCGGCCTAACGGGGGGGCTCTACAATGAGCAGTACTTC
TRBV5-6	TRBJ1-4	-	-	CASSLGGVGQRTNPPTNEKLFF	TGTGCCAGCAGCTTGGGGGGGGTCGGGCAGCGGACAAACCCCCCAACTAATGAAAAACTGTTTTTT